One and the same sample provided the 3 T cell receptor beta chains below, sequenced in a study of shared clonotypes between healthy human individuals. It was CD45RO-negative cells, positively selected for CCR7, that made up naive CD8 cells, with terminally differentiated effector memory CD45RA+ cells excluded. Produced via immunoSEQ multiplex PCR; TCRdb's table is partial and in-frame only. The sample includes over 800,000 clones, 80% to 95% seen only once; the top ten take 24%. Sequences were obtained from naive CD8+ T cells sorted from blood. These receptors were taken from a man aged 30 to 39 in good health.

V gene TRBV7-9 combines with J gene TRBJ2-7, with unresolved D. This CDR3 has 13 residues. Between the trimmed V and J ends, which lost 5 bases and 0 bases, there was a span of 8 bases. Germline CDR1 SEHNR, CDR2 FQNEAQ (reference sequence). The CDR3 spells CASSPQSSYEQYF. Here the CDR3 DNA reads TGTGCCAGCAGCCCACAGAGCTCCTACGAGCAGTACTTC.

This chain connects TRBV9 to TRBJ1-3, with D uncertain. The germline gives CDR1 SGDLS, CDR2 YYNGEE. Deletions cut 2 bases from V and 0 bases from J, with 6 bases between. The CDR3 is made up of 14 amino acids. CDR3 nucleotides: TGTGCCAGCAGCGTTCTCGGCTCTGGAAACACCATATATTTT. It codes for CASSVLGSGNTIYF.

The rearrangement joins TRBV7-9 to TRBJ2-5, with 7 nucleotides matching TRBD2. Germline trimming cut 2 bases from V and 3 bases from J; bases unmatched to any gene: 3. This CDR3 is 14 amino acids long. Germline-derived CDR1 and CDR2 are SEHNR and FQNEAQ (reference sequence). CDR3 sequence: CASSLQSGEETQYF. The CDR3 bases are TGTGCCAGCAGCTTACAAAGCGGGGAAGAGACCCAGTACTTC.